This T cell receptor (beta chain) was sequenced during a study of response to subunit inactivated influenza vaccine (dated by TCRdb to 2016 to 2019). Notes on the research overall: The study used deep quantitative T cell receptor repertoire profiling to track responses to a trivalent subunit inactivated influenza vaccine.

The library was generated by RT-PCR. TCRdb lists the instrument as Illumina HiSeq 2500. TCRdb reworked the public reads: Q25 trimming with fastp, MiXCR clone assembly, productive beta chains retained. CDR3 protein sequences are deduplicated, and each keeps its most common genes and DNA. The sample contains 550,000 to 800,000 distinct CDR3 sequences, around 16% of them found a single time. Approximately 10% of the sample is in the top ten clones. Overall study results and their limits: The authors proposed that each seasonal influenza vaccination may bring in only a limited number of new T cells.

V and J are truncated by 5 bases and 3 bases respectively, leaving an intervening sequence of 23 bases. Taken from cysteine to phenylalanine, the CDR3 has 18 residues. Left in the record is the CDR3 DNA by itself, 54 bases read in frame from the first base. CDR1 and CDR2, looked up from the germline V gene, are MNHEY and SVGEGT. This clonotype has at least ten counts. The antigen it recognizes is unknown. No much larger clonotype is one base removed from it; base qualities were not supplied. The rearranged chain carries TRBV6-2 or TRBV6-3 and TRBJ2-1; the D gene remains uncertain. The starting material was PBMCs from blood, obtained 11 to 12 days after vaccination. This receptor was taken from a middle-aged man who received an inactivated influenza vaccine. Donor details come from another sample of the same person, matched by shared clones. The CDR3 here reads CASSHQTFGQTLYNEQFF. The DNA sequence reads TGTGCCAGCAGTCACCAGACCTTCGGGCAGACCCTCTACAATGAGCAGTTCTTC.